This T cell receptor (beta chain) was identified in a study of T cell responses to AZD1222 COVID-19 vaccine. Germline CDR1 reads MNHEY; CDR2 reads SVGEGT. The CDR3 runs 16 residues. Trimming shortened V by 5 bases and J by 10 bases, and 21 bases separated the two germline ends. Clones were read by immunoSEQ multiplex PCR, and TCRdb kept only the in-frame ones, dropping some. The table records around 200,000 clones, around 88% of them present only once. This specimen consisted of peripheral blood, obtained on day 0 of AZD1222 vaccination. This TCR was sampled from an adult in good health. V usage is TRBV6-2 or TRBV6-3 and J usage is TRBJ1-6, with no clear D. The CDR3 bases are TGTGCCAGCAGTGCCACCCGGATCGGATTTACCTCACCCCTCCACTTT. Its protein is CASSATRIGFTSPLHF.